A single sample is the source of the 2 T cell receptor beta chains below, sequenced in a study of regulatory T cells in long-lasting Graves disease (dated by TCRdb to the early 2020s). Libraries came from multiplex PCR. TCRdb lists the instrument as Illumina HiSeq 4000. CDR3 regions were amplified by Arm-PCR with iRepertoire HTBI primers to construct TCR beta libraries. TCRdb itself trimmed the public reads at Q25 with fastp, ran MiXCR and retained productive beta chains. Under each unique CDR3 protein, matching rows form one entry showing the most common genes and DNA. The sample table lists about 530,000 distinct CDR3 sequences, around 16% of them with a count of one. The ten largest account for 20% to 25% of the sample. This specimen's time point label, per the study, means: newly diagnosed GD, antithyroid drugs for less than 3 months. For both TCR sequencing and RNA sequencing, RNA was extracted from PBMCs in TRIzol.

These data were also filed under a second study, of T cells in Graves' hyperthyroidism and ophthalmopathy.

The specimen comprised peripheral blood mononuclear cells (PBMCs), sampled at new diagnosis, from a patient treated with antithyroid drugs. Receptors originate from a woman aged 35-65 years with Graves disease. Donor details come from another sample of the same person, matched by shared clones.

This clonotype was seen more than once but under ten times. This rearrangement joins TRBV19 to TRBJ1-2; D is uncertain. Germline-derived CDR1 and CDR2 are LNHDA and SQIVND (reference sequence). Trimming left V 0 bases short and J 7 bases short, with 9 bases between. CDR3 size: 13 residues. This CDR3 is CASSIDPWAGYTF. As DNA, the CDR3 is TGTGCCAGTAGTATAGATCCCTGGGCTGGCTACACCTTC.

This clonotype was observed many times. This rearrangement joins TRBV11-2 to TRBJ2-7; 7 bases fit TRBD1. In germline, CDR1 is SGHAT, CDR2 FQNNGV. The CDR3 contains 15 residues. The V segment lost 3 bases and the J segment 5 bases; nucleotides outside the gene matches: 10. CDR3 sequence (DNA): TGTGCCAGCAGCTTCAATGACAGGGTACACGACGAGCAGTACTTC. It encodes CASSFNDRVHDEQYF.